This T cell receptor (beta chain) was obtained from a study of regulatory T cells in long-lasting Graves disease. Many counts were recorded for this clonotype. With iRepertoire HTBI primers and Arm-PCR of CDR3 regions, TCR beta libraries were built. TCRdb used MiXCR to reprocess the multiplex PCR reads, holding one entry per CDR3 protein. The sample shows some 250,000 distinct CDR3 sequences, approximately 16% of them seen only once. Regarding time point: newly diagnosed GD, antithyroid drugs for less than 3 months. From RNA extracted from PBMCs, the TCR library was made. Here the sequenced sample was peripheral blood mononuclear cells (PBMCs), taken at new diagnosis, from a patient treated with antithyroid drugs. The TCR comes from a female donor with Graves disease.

This CDR3 reads CASSFGSSSSYEQYF. DNA for the CDR3: TGTGCCAGCAGCTTTGGGTCCAGCTCCTCCTACGAGCAGTACTTC. The chain recombines TRBV7-6 with TRBJ2-3; D is uncertain. The better agreement between TRBJ2-7 and the DNA end casts doubt on the J call. Germline assignment: CDR1 SGHVS and CDR2 FNYEAQ. The CDR3 runs to 15 residues.